What follows are 27 T cell receptor beta chains derived from one specimen sequenced in a study of blood T cells in healthy people across ages. With a J-beta primer mix and a sample-barcoded 5' primer, a second PCR ran roughly 6 to 11 cycles. TCRdb reprocessed the 5' RACE reads via MiXCR and lists one record per CDR3 protein. Here the sample spans about 1.6 million distinct CDR3 sequences, 34% being singletons. The sequenced material came from blood. Receptors originate from a woman aged 25 to 39 in good health.

This clonotype was seen more than once but under ten times. At one end the junction does not follow the germline gene, possibly because of a read error. This chain uses TRBV20-1 with TRBJ2-1; no clear D. Germline assignment: CDR1 DFQATT and CDR2 SNEGSKA (reference sequence). This CDR3 spans 13 amino acids. The CDR3 DNA sequence: TGCAGTGCTAGAGATCCCGTCTACAATGAGCGGTTCTTC. It codes for CSARDPVYNERFF.

The chain carries TRBV5-1 and TRBJ2-5; 8 bases agree with TRBD2. The germline V gene encodes CDR1 SGHRS and CDR2 YFSETQ. This CDR3 has 16 residues. Unmatched junction bases numbered 7, after V lost 0 bases and J lost 3 bases. CDR3 residues: CASSLEPAGVEETQYF. CDR3 DNA sequence: TGCGCCAGCAGCTTGGAACCAGCGGGAGTTGAAGAGACCCAGTACTTC.

This clonotype was counted only a few times. DNA of the CDR3: TGCAGTGCTAGAATAGTGGGCACCGGGGAGCTGTTTTTT. Translated: CSARIVGTGELFF. This chain joins TRBV20-1 and TRBJ2-2; no definite D call. In germline, CDR1 is DFQATT, CDR2 SNEGSKA (reference sequence). Between the trimmed V and J ends, which lost 2 bases and 4 bases, there was a span of 8 bases. This CDR3 has 13 amino acids.

This sequence joins TRBV27 and TRBJ1-2; tentatively, D is TRBD1 (5 bases). Germline lookup yields CDR1 MNHEY and CDR2 SMNVEV (reference sequence). The CDR3 spans 16 residues. The ends were cut back, 0 bases at V and 4 bases at J, with 15 bases in the middle. The CDR3 is CASSLSWDGSSYGYTF. As DNA, the CDR3 is TGTGCCAGCAGTTTATCCTGGGACGGTAGTAGCTATGGCTACACCTTC.

V is TRBV4-1 and J is TRBJ1-1, with TRBD1 matching over 11 bases. The CDR3 sequence is 15 residues long. The ends lost 4 bases at V and 2 bases at J; junction bases unmatched: 3. CDR1 MGHRA and CDR2 YSYEKL come from the germline V gene. DNA for the CDR3: TGCGCCAGCAGCCGGGACAGGGGGTCAAACACTGAAGCTTTCTTT. Translation gives CASSRDRGSNTEAFF.

This rearrangement joins TRBV20-1 to TRBJ2-1; 7 bases align to TRBD1. After removal of 3 bases from V and 12 bases from J, the junction contained 14 bases not matched to a gene. Looked up from germline, CDR1 is DFQATT and CDR2 is SNEGSKA (reference sequence). The length of the CDR3 is 14 residues. This chain's CDR3 is CSASVRSQGDGQFF. Here the CDR3 DNA reads TGCAGTGCTAGCGTCCGCAGTCAGGGGGATGGGCAGTTCTTC.

This clonotype has at least ten counts. The rearrangement uses TRBV7-3 and TRBJ2-7, with 7 bases fitting TRBD1. The CDR3 is made up of 13 amino acids. The ends lost 5 bases at V and 5 bases at J; junction bases unmatched: 6. Germline V gene lookup returns CDR1 SGHTA and CDR2 FQGTGA. CDR3: CASSPTGDHEQYF. The CDR3 bases are TGTGCCAGCAGCCCAACAGGGGACCACGAGCAGTACTTC. Full variable domain (rest looked up from reference TRBV7-3 and TRBJ2-7): GAGVSQTPSNKVTEKGKYVELRCDPISGHTALYWYRQSLGQGPEFLIYFQGTGAADDSGLPNDRFFAVRPEGSVSTLKIQRTERGDSAVYLCASSPTGDHEQYFGPGTRLTVT.

The table lists this clonotype with a few counts. This chain joins TRBV2 and TRBJ1-2; D uncertain. The CDR3 covers 14 residues. Trimming cost V 2 bases and J 4 bases, with 11 bases left between them. Per the germline V gene, CDR1 is SNHLY and CDR2 is FYNNEI. CDR3 coding DNA: TGTGCCAGCAGTGAATTACAAGCTGCCTATGGCTACACCTTC. This codes for CASSELQAAYGYTF.

V and J are TRBV27 and TRBJ1-2; no firm D call. The CDR3 extends over 14 amino acids. V shed 4 bases and J shed 2 bases, with 11 bases lying between them. CDR1 is MNHEY and CDR2 is SMNVEV in the germline V gene (reference sequence). CDR3 residues: CASSSNLFNYGYTF. DNA for the CDR3: TGTGCCAGCAGTTCGAACCTTTTCAACTATGGCTACACCTTC.

The V gene is TRBV5-1, the J gene TRBJ1-1; tentatively, D is TRBD1 (5 bases). This CDR3 is 15 amino acids long. Germline CDR1 is SGHRS and CDR2 is YFSETQ. V shed 1 base and J shed 5 bases, with 15 bases lying between them. DNA of the CDR3: TGCGCCAGCAGCTTGCTGGAGGGGTCAACGACTGAAGCTTTCTTT. Amino acids: CASSLLEGSTTEAFF. The full variable domain, its missing parts supplied by reference TRBV5-1 and TRBJ1-1, is KAGVTQTPRYLIKTRGQQVTLSCSPISGHRSVSWYQQTPGQGLQFLFEYFSETQRNKGNFPGRFSGRQFSNSRSEMNVSTLELGDSALYLCASSLLEGSTTEAFFGQGTRLTVV.

Details on this clonotype: A much larger clone lies a single base off, so this may be a read error. This chain uses TRBV5-1 with TRBJ1-1; D uncertain. With 0 bases removed from V and 3 bases from J, the gap between germline ends came to 12 bases. The germline CDR1 and CDR2 sequences are SGHRS and YFSETQ. This CDR3 contains 15 residues. CDR3 DNA: TGCGCCAGCAGCTTGGGAGGTTCCGTCGACACTGAAGCTTTCTTT. Translating gives CASSLGGSVDTEAFF.

The V gene is TRBV20-1, the J gene TRBJ1-4; TRBD1 is a possible D gene (6 bases). The CDR3 totals 13 residues. Trimming removed 5 bases at V and 4 bases at J, with 11 bases between. The V gene's germline CDR1 is DFQATT and CDR2 SNEGSKA (reference sequence). The CDR3 is CSADDRSNEKLFF. The CDR3 nucleotides are TGCAGTGCTGACGACAGGAGTAATGAAAAACTGTTTTTT.

In its sample, this clonotype was seen once. The V gene is TRBV10-3, the J gene TRBJ2-7; 7 bases agree with TRBD1. Trimming took 7 bases from V and 0 from J; bases not matched to a gene: 9. Germline values: CDR1 ENHRY, CDR2 SYGVKD. The CDR3 covers 15 residues. CDR3 protein: CAIKAGQEDSYEQYF. Written as DNA, the CDR3 is TGTGCCATCAAGGCAGGACAGGAAGACTCCTACGAGCAGTACTTC.

The chain has TRBV5-1 and TRBJ2-1, with D possibly being TRBD2 (7 bases). V was trimmed by 5 bases and J by 1 base, leaving 13 bases between them. Germline CDR1 SGHRS, CDR2 YFSETQ. The CDR3 extends over 15 amino acids. This chain's CDR3 is CASRRGGESYNEQFF. CDR3 nucleotides: TGCGCCAGCAGGAGAGGGGGGGAATCCTACAATGAGCAGTTCTTC.

This clonotype came up many times. The CDR3 region has the DNA TGCAGCGCCGTTGAGGGCAGCACAGATACGCAGTATTTT. Protein sequence: CSAVEGSTDTQYF. The chain has TRBV29-1 and TRBJ2-3; D is perhaps TRBD2 (5 bases). V lost 7 bases and J lost 0, with 11 bases in between. Germline CDR1 and CDR2: SQVTM and ANQGSEA. The CDR3 sequence is 13 residues long.

This rearrangement joins TRBV25-1 to TRBJ2-7; 7 bases match TRBD1. V trimming: 10 bases; J trimming: 3 bases; junction bases outside the gene matches: 15. The CDR3 runs to 15 residues. CDR1 is MGHDK and CDR2 is SYGVNS in the germline V gene. Here the CDR3 reads CANTEGQGEFYEQYF. The CDR3 region has the DNA TGTGCCAACACCGAAGGGCAGGGGGAATTCTACGAGCAGTACTTC.

This clonotype was seen a single time. The chain links TRBV4-1 to TRBJ1-1, with D possibly matching TRBD1 (6 bases). V was cut by 0 bases and J by 7 bases, with 15 bases left in between. The CDR3 totals 15 residues. The V gene's germline CDR1 is MGHRA and CDR2 YSYEKL. The CDR3 loop is CASSQEAGVAGEAFF. The DNA of the CDR3 is TGCGCCAGCAGCCAAGAGGCAGGGGTTGCGGGTGAAGCTTTCTTT.

The chain employs TRBV7-3 and TRBJ2-2; 9 nucleotides match TRBD2. V trimming: 4 bases; J trimming: 4 bases; junction bases outside the gene matches: 7. From germline, CDR1 is SGHTA and CDR2 FQGTGA. This CDR3 is 16 amino acids long. The CDR3 nucleotides read TGTGCCAGCAGCTCCACCGCGGGGGGGCGCACCGGGGAGCTGTTTTTT. This sequence encodes CASSSTAGGRTGELFF.

The chain has TRBV6-5 and TRBJ1-5; 7 nucleotides agree with TRBD1. Germline loops: CDR1 MNHEY, CDR2 SVGAGI. The CDR3 contains 18 residues. J gave up 4 bases and V 0 bases, and 12 bases lay outside the gene matches. The CDR3 sequence is CASSYSLRAGGSNQPQHF. The DNA of the CDR3 is TGTGCCAGCAGTTACTCGCTACGGGCAGGGGGAAGTAATCAGCCCCAGCATTTT.

This clonotype was detected only a few times. V usage is TRBV7-9 and J usage is TRBJ1-2; D is ambiguous. Trimming took off 5 bases at V and 3 bases at J, with 13 bases between the two ends. The CDR3 contains 14 residues. Germline CDR1 is SEHNR and CDR2 is FQNEAQ (reference sequence). CDR3 nucleotide sequence: TGTGCCAGCAGCGGACTTGATTATTACTATGGCTACACCTTC. Its translation: CASSGLDYYYGYTF.

This clonotype appeared a few times. The chain carries TRBV6-5 and TRBJ2-3; D gene ambiguous. CDR3 length: 14 amino acids. Trimming shortened V by 8 bases and J by 3 bases, and 15 bases separated the two germline ends. From germline, CDR1 is MNHEY and CDR2 SVGAGI. The CDR3 loop reads CASPTTGRTDTQYF. The CDR3 DNA follows: TGTGCCAGCCCAACTACTGGACGGACAGATACGCAGTATTTT.

This clonotype was counted only a few times. A junction end diverges from the germline sequence, so it may reflect a read error. The CDR3 loop is CASSSGQPPYEQYF. CDR3 nucleotide sequence: TGCGCCAGCAGCTCCGGACAGCCCCCCTACGAGCAGTACTTC. J is TRBJ2-7 and V is TRBV28, with D perhaps matching TRBD1 (6 bases). The V gene's germline CDR1 is MDHEN and CDR2 SYDVKM. The CDR3 contains 14 residues.

V gene TRBV30 combines with J gene TRBJ2-3, with D perhaps TRBD2 (7 bases). Per the germline V gene, CDR1 is GTSNPN and CDR2 is SVGIG (reference sequence). The V and J ends lost 0 bases and 1 base respectively, with 8 bases between them. The CDR3 covers 14 residues. CDR3 sequence (DNA): TGTGCCTGGAGTGTGGGGGGGCGCACAGATACGCAGTATTTT. Translated, it gives CAWSVGGRTDTQYF. The complete variable domain, with remaining parts taken from reference TRBV30 and TRBJ2-3, reads SQTIHQWPATLVQPVGSPLSLECTVEGTSNPNLYWYRQAAGRGLQLLFYSVGIGQISSEVPQNLSASRPQDRQFILSSKKLLLSDSGFYLCAWSVGGRTDTQYFGPGTRLTVL.

The CDR3 region is CASSQDPGHQETQYF. Here the CDR3 DNA reads TGTGCCAGCAGCCAAGATCCCGGACATCAAGAGACCCAGTACTTC. The chain recombines TRBV3-1 with TRBJ2-5, with D maybe TRBD1 (5 bases). V dropped 0 bases and J dropped 2 bases, with 10 bases sitting between them. The CDR3 runs to 15 residues. The V gene's germline CDR1 is LGHDT and CDR2 YNNKEL (reference sequence).

This clonotype showed up just a few times. The CDR3 region is CASSLRITGGTDTEAFF. The CDR3 region has the DNA TGTGCCAGCAGTTTAAGGATTACAGGGGGGACGGACACTGAAGCTTTCTTT. The chain is built from TRBV28 and TRBJ1-1, with TRBD1 matching 8 bases. This CDR3 is 17 amino acids long. After removal of 2 bases from V and 3 bases from J, the junction contained 11 bases not matched to a gene. Germline V CDR1 and CDR2: MDHEN, SYDVKM.

The V call is TRBV28, the J call TRBJ1-6, with D tentatively TRBD1 (5 bases). V was cut by 7 bases and J by 10 bases, with 17 bases left in between. Germline-derived CDR1 and CDR2 are MDHEN and SYDVKM. The CDR3 covers 14 residues. The CDR3 DNA is TGTGCCAGCACCGATTCTGGGGGTGGATCACCCCTCCACTTT. It is translated as CASTDSGGGSPLHF.

As to this clonotype: This may arise from a read error, as a much more abundant clone is one base away. The chain is built from TRBV20-1 and TRBJ1-1; 7 nucleotides agree with TRBD1. V trimming: 6 bases; J trimming: 1 base; junction bases outside the gene matches: 11. The germline V gene encodes CDR1 DFQATT and CDR2 SNEGSKA (reference sequence). The CDR3 consists of 15 residues. The CDR3 DNA is TGCAGTGCCTCCCCCCTAGGGGGCGCGAACACTGAAGCTTTCTTT. It codes for CSASPLGGANTEAFF.